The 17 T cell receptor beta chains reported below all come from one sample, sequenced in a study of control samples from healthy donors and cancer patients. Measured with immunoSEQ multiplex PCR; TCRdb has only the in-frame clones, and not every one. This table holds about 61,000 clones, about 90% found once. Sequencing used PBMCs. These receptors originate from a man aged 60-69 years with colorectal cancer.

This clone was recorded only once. DNA for the CDR3: TGTGCCAGCAGTAGCGGGAACAGCCTATTTGGCTACACCTTC. Translation gives CASSSGNSLFGYTF. The chain recombines TRBV5-4 with TRBJ1-2; the D is unclear. In germline, CDR1 is SGHNT, CDR2 YYREEE (reference sequence). The CDR3 has 14 amino acids. The V end was cut by 5 bases, the J end by 7 bases, with 18 bases between.

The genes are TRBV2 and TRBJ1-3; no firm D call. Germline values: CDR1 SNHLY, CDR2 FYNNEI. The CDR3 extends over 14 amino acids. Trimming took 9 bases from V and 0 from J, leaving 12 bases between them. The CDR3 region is CASRISFSGNTIYF. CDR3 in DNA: TGTGCCAGTCGCATCTCTTTCTCTGGAAACACCATATATTTT.

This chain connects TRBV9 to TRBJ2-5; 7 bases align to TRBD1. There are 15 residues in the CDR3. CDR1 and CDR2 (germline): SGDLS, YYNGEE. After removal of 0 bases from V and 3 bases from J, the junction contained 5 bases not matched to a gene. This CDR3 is CASSVGGTAKETQYF. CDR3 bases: TGTGCCAGCAGCGTAGGAGGGACAGCCAAAGAGACCCAGTACTTC.

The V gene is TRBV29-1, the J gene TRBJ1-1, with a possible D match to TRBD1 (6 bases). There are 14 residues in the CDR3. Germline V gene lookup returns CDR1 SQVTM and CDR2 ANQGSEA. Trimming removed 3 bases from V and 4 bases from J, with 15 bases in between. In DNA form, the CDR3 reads TGCAGCGTTGAGGTTGGAGGGGGGGGCACTGAAGCTTTCTTT. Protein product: CSVEVGGGGTEAFF.

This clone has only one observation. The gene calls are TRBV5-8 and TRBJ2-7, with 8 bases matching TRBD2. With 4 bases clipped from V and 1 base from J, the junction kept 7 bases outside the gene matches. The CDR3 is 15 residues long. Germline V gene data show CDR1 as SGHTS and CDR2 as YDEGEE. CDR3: CASSTREGLSYEQYF. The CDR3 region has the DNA TGTGCCAGCAGCACCCGGGAGGGTTTATCCTACGAGCAGTACTTC.

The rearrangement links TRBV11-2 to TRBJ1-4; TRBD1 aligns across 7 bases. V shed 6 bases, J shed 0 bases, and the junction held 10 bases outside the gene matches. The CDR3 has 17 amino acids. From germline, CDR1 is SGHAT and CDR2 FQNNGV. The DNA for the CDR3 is TGTGCCAGCAGTAGACAGGGCTCCCGTGCAACTAATGAAAAACTGTTTTTT. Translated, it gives CASSRQGSRATNEKLFF.

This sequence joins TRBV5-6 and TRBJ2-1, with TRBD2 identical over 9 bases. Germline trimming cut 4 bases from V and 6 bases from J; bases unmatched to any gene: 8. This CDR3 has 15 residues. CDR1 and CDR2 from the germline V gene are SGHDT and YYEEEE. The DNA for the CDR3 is TGTGCCAGCAGCCAAAACCCAGCGGGGGGCAATGAGCAGTTCTTC. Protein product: CASSQNPAGGNEQFF.

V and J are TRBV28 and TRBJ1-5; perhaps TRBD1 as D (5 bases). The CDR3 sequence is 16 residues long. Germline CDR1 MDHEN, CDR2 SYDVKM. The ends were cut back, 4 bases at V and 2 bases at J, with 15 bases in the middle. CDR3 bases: TGTGCCAGCAGTTCCCCCCGGGGGGAGGGCAATCAGCCCCAGCATTTT. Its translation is CASSSPRGEGNQPQHF.

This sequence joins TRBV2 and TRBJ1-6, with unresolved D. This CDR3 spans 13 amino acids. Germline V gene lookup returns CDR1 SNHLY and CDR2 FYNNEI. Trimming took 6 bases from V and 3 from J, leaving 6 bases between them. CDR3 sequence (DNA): TGTGCCAGCAGACGGGACTATAATTCACCCCTCCACTTT. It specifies CASRRDYNSPLHF.

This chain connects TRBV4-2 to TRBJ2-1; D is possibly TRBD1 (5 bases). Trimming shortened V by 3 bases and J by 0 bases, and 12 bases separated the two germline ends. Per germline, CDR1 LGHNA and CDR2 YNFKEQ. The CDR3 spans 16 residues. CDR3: CASSQAPQGSYNEQFF. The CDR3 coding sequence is TGTGCCAGCAGCCAGGCCCCTCAGGGCTCCTACAATGAGCAGTTCTTC.

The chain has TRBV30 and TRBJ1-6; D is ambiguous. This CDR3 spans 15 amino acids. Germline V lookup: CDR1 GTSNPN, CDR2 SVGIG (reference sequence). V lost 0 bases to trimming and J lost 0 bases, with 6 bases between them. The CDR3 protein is CAWSVGSSYNSPLHF. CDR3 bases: TGTGCCTGGAGTGTGGGGAGCTCCTATAATTCACCCCTCCACTTT.

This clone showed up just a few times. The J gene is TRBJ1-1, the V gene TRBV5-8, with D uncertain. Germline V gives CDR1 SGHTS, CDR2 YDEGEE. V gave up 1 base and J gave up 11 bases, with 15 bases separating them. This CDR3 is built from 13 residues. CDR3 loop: CASSLRPASTAFF. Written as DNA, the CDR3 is TGTGCCAGCAGCTTGCGTCCCGCCAGTACGGCTTTCTTT.

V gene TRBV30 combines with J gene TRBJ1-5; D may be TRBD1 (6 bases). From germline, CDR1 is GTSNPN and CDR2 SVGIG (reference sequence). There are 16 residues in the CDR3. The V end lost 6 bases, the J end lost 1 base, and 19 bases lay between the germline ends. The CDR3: CACQVGDTPSNQPQHF. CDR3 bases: TGTGCCTGCCAGGTGGGGGACACCCCCAGCAATCAGCCCCAGCATTTT.

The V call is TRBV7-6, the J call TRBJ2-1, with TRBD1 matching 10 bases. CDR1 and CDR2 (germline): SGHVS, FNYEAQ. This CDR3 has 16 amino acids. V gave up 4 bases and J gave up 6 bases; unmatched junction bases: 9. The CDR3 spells CASSSTRGQGSNEQFF. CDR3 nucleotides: TGTGCCAGCAGCTCGACACGGGGACAGGGGAGCAATGAGCAGTTCTTC. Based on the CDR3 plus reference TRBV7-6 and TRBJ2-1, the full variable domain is GAGVSQSPRYKVTKRGQDVALRCDPISGHVSLYWYRQALGQGPEFLTYFNYEAQQDKSGLPNDRFSAERPEGSISTLTIQRTEQRDSAMYRCASSSTRGQGSNEQFFGPGTRLTVL.

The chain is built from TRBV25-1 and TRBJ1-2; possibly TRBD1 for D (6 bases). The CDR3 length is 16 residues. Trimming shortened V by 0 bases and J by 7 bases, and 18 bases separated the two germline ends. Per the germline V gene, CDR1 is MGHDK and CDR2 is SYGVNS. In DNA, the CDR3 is TGTGCCAGCAGTGAATATCGTAGCGACAGGTCGCTTGGCTACACCTTC. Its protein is CASSEYRSDRSLGYTF.

CDR3 DNA sequence: TGTGCCAGCAGCACCGACAGGGGGCCCGGGGAGCTGTTTTTT. This translates into CASSTDRGPGELFF. The chain is built from TRBV3-1 (or the pseudogene TRBV3-2) and TRBJ2-2; 10 nucleotides line up with TRBD1. Germline V gene lookup returns CDR1 LGHDT and CDR2 YNNKEL (reference sequence). CDR3 length equals 14 residues. V was clipped by 5 bases and J by 6 bases; unmatched bases: 3.

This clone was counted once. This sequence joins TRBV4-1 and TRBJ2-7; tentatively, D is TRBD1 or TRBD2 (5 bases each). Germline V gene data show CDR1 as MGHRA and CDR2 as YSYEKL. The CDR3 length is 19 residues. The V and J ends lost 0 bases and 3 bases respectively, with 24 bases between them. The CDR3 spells CASSQDHGLGATFNYEQYF. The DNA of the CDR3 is TGCGCCAGCAGCCAAGATCACGGACTCGGGGCTACGTTCAACTACGAGCAGTACTTC.